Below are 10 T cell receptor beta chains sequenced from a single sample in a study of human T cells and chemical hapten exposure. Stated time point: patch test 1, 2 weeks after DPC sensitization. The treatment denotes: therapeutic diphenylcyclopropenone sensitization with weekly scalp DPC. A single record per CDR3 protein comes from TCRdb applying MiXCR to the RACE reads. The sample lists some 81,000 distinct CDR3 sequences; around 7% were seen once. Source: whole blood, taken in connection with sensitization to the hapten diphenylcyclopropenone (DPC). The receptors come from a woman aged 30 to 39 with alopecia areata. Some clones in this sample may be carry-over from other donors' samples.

The CDR3: CASSPRVGVQQETQYF. Here the CDR3 DNA reads TGTGCCAGCTCACCACGTGTCGGGGTACAACAAGAGACCCAGTACTTC. The chain has TRBV18 and TRBJ2-5, with D possibly TRBD2 on 5 matching bases. V shed 1 base and J shed 2 bases, with 14 bases lying between them. The CDR3 totals 16 residues. In germline, CDR1 is KGHSH, CDR2 LQKENI. The full variable domain, in which reference TRBV18 and TRBJ2-5 provide the parts outside the CDR3, is NAGVMQNPRHLVRRRGQEARLRCSPMKGHSHVYWYRQLPEEGLKFMVYLQKENIIDESGMPKERFSAEFPKEGPSILRIQQVVRGDSAAYFCASSPRVGVQQETQYFGPGTRLLVL.

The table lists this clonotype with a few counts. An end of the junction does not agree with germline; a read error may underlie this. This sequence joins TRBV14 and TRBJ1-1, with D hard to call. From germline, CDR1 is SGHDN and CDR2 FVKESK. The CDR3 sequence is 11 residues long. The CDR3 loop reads CATSTNTEAFF. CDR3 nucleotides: TGTGCCACCAGCACGAACACTGAAGCTTTCTTT.

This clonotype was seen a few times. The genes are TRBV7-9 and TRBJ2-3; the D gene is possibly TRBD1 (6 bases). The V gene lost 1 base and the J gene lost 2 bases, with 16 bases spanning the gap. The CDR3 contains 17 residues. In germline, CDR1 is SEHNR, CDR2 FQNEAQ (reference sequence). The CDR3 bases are TGTGCCAGCAGCTTAGTCTTGGGGGCCTCAACCACAGATACGCAGTATTTT. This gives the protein CASSLVLGASTTDTQYF. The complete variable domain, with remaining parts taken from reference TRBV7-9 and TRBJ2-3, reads DTGVSQNPRHKITKRGQNVTFRCDPISEHNRLYWYRQTLGQGPEFLTYFQNEAQLEKSRLLSDRFSAERPKGSFSTLEIQRTEQGDSAMYLCASSLVLGASTTDTQYFGPGTRLTVL.

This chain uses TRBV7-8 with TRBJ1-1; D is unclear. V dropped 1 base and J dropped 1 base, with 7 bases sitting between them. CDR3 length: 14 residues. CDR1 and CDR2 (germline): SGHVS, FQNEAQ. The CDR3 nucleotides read TGTGCCAGCAGCTTAGAGCTTCGGAACACTGAAGCTTTCTTT. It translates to CASSLELRNTEAFF.

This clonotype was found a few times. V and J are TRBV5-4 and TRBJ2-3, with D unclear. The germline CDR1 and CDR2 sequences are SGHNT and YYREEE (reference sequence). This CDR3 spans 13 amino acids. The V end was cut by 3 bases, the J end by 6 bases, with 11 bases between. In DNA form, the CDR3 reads TGTGCCAGCAGCTCTCCAAAAGCGGATACGCAGTATTTT. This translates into CASSSPKADTQYF.

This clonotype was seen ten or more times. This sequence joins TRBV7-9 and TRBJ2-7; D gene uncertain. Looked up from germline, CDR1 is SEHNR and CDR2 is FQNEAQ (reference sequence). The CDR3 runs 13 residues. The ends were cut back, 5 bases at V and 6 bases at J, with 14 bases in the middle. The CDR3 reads CASSRPPGTEQYF. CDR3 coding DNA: TGTGCCAGCAGCCGACCCCCCGGAACCGAGCAGTACTTC.

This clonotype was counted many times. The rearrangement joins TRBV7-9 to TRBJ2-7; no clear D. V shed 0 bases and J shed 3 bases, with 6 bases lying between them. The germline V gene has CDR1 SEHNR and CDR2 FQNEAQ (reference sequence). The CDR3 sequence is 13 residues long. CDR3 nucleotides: TGTGCCAGCAGCTTAGCGTCCGACTACGAGCAGTACTTC. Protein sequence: CASSLASDYEQYF. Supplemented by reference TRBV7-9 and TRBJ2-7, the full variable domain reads DTGVSQNPRHKITKRGQNVTFRCDPISEHNRLYWYRQTLGQGPEFLTYFQNEAQLEKSRLLSDRFSAERPKGSFSTLEIQRTEQGDSAMYLCASSLASDYEQYFGPGTRLTVT.

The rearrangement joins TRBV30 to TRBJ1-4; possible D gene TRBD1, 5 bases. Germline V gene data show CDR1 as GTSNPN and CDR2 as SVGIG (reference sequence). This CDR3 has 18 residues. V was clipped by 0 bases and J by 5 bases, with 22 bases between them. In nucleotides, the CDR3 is TGTGCCTGGAGTGTACTCGGTGGGGGTTTCGGTCCGAATGAAAAACTGTTTTTT. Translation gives CAWSVLGGGFGPNEKLFF.

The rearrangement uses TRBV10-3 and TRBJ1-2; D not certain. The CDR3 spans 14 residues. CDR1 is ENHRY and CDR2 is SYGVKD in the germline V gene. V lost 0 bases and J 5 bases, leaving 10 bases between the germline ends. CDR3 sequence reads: CAISESNGEYGYTF. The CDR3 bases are TGTGCCATCAGTGAGTCTAACGGAGAGTATGGCTACACCTTC.

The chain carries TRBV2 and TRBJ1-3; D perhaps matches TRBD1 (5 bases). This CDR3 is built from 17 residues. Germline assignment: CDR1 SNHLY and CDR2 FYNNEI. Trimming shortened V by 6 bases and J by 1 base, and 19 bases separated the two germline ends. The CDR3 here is CASRKLHGTASGNTIYF. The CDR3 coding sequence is TGTGCCAGCAGGAAGCTACATGGGACTGCATCTGGAAACACCATATATTTT.